This record looks at one T cell receptor beta chain sequence and its context. As yet, its antigen is unknown. The CDR3 runs to 20 residues. The germline V gene encodes CDR1 LNHDA and CDR2 SQIVND (reference sequence). V gave up 1 base and J gave up 1 base; unmatched junction bases: 18. This record comes from a study of cytomegalovirus exposure and HLA in healthy donors. About the study: The roughly 120 million unique TCR beta sequences, from about 179 million T cells, were found by an earlier analysis.

60 Vbeta and 13 Jbeta primers were used in PCR. Sequencing was performed with immunoSEQ multiplex PCR; in TCRdb, only in-frame clones are kept and a portion is missing. The table lists approximately 180,000 clones, around 80% of them singletons, with around 2% in the top ten. Findings and caveats of the study: Analyzed later, most CMV-associated TCR beta chains appeared HLA-restricted. Confirmation in vitro established that three CMV-associated chains were specific for CMV antigens.

The chain uses TRBV19 and TRBJ2-7; 8 bases align to TRBD1. Sequenced input: PBMCs. The TCR comes from a man between 18 and 35 years old in good health and CMV-seronegative. CDR3 sequence reads: CASSIGLRGQGLERSYEQYF. Here the CDR3 DNA reads TGTGCCAGTAGTATAGGGTTAAGAGGACAGGGCCTTGAGAGGTCCTACGAGCAGTACTTC.